The sequence of this TCR beta chain was determined in a study of blood T cell repertoires in COVID-19. Study in general: T cells, B-cell-depleted T cells, or PBMCs provided the cDNA or gDNA that served as material.

CDR1 is LNHDA and CDR2 is SQIVND in the germline V gene (reference sequence). Trimming left V 5 bases short and J 9 bases short, with 20 bases between. This CDR3 contains 16 residues. Original methodology: Amplifying reference gene primers gave estimates of nucleated cell counts. Clones were sequenced by immunoSEQ multiplex PCR, and TCRdb holds only the in-frame ones, with some missing. V, J and clone size reflect that table, while D and trimming were determined from the DNA. The sample has fewer than 95,000 clones, 87% seen once. This TCR was recovered from a male donor with acute or convalescent COVID-19. This chain connects TRBV19 to TRBJ1-6; possibly TRBD1 for D (6 bases). Sequenced sample: peripheral blood. The CDR3 sequence is CASSLQDRPGGSPLHF. CDR3 bases: TGTGCCAGTAGTCTCCAAGACAGGCCGGGGGGTTCACCCCTCCACTTT.